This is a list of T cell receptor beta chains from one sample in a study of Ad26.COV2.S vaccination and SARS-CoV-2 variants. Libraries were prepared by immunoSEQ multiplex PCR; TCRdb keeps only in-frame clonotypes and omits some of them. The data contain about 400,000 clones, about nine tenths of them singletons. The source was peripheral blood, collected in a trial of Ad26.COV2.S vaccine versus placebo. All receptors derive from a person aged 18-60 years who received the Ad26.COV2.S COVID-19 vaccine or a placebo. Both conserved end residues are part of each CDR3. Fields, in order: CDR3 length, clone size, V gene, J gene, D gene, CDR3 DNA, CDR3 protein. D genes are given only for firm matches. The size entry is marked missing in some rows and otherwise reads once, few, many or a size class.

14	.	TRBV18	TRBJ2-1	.	TGTGCCAGCTCACCGCTTCGAACCCAGAATGAGCAGTTCTTC	CASSPLRTQNEQFF
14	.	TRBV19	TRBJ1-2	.	TGTGCCAGTAGCCCCCAAGGACGAGTCTATGGCTACACCTTC	CASSPQGRVYGYTF
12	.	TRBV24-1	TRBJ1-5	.	TGTGCCACCCCCTCGGGCGGAGGGCCCCAGCATTTT	CATPSGGGPQHF
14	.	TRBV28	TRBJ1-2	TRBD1	TGTGCCAGCAGTTTGGACAGGGGGGCTAATGGCTACACCTTC	CASSLDRGANGYTF
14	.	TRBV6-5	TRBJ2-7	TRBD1	TGTGCCAGCAGTATCCGGGACAGCCTCTACGAGCAGTACTTC	CASSIRDSLYEQYF
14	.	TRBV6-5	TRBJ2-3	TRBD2	TGTGCCAGCAAGTCCAGCGGGAGCCCAGATACGCAGTATTTT	CASKSSGSPDTQYF
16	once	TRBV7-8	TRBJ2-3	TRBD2	TGTGCCAGCAGCCTCGGGACTAGTGGTCCGGCAGATACGCAGTATTTT	CASSLGTSGPADTQYF
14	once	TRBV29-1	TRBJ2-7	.	TGCAGCGCTCCCAGGAGCAGGGAAGGCTACGAGCAGTACTTC	CSAPRSREGYEQYF
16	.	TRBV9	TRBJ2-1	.	TGTGCCAGCAGCGTAGGGAGCGATAACTCCTACAATGAGCAGTTCTTC	CASSVGSDNSYNEQFF
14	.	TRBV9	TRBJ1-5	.	TGTGCCAGCAGCGTAGCAATCGAGGGTCAGCCCCAGCATTTT	CASSVAIEGQPQHF
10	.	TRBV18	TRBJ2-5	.	TGTGCCAGCTGGCAAGAGACCCAGTACTTC	CASWQETQYF
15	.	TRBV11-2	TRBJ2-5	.	TGTGCCAGCAGCCCCGGGGCCGCGGCGTGGGAGACCCAGTACTTC	CASSPGAAAWETQYF
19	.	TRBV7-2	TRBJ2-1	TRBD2	TGTGCCAGCAGCTTGAGGATTGTTCAGGGTAGCGGGAGGGACAATGAGCAGTTCTTC	CASSLRIVQGSGRDNEQFF
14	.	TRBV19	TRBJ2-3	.	TGTGCCAGTAGTAGGACCTCAGACGGGGATACGCAGTATTTT	CASSRTSDGDTQYF
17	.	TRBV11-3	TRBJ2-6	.	TGTGCCAGCAGCTTAGGAGGCAGCCTCTCTGGGGCCAACGTCCTGACTTTC	CASSLGGSLSGANVLTF
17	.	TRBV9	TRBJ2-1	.	TGTGCCAGCAGCGTAGACCTCCTCGGGAGAGTCAGGGATGAGCAGTTCTTC	CASSVDLLGRVRDEQFF
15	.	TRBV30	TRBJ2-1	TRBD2	TGTGCCTGGAGGGGACTAGCGTACAATTGGAATGAGCAGTTCTTC	CAWRGLAYNWNEQFF
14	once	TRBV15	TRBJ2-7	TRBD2	TGTGCCACCAGACCGAGCGGGAGGGCCGGCGAGCAGTACTTC	CATRPSGRAGEQYF
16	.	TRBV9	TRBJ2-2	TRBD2	TGTGCCAGCAGCGTAAGGGTAGCGGGAGTCGGCGGGGAGCTGTTTTTT	CASSVRVAGVGGELFF
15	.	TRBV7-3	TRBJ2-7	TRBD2	TGTGCCAGCAGCTTAAGCGCGGCGGGAGTAGCTGAGCAGTACTTC	CASSLSAAGVAEQYF
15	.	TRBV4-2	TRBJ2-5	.	TGTGCCAGCAGCCCCGACCGGGGGCGCCGGGAGACCCAGTACTTC	CASSPDRGRRETQYF
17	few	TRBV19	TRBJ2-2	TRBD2	TGTGCCAGTAGTATAGATGGAGCGGGAGGGGGCACCGGGGAGCTGTTTTTT	CASSIDGAGGGTGELFF
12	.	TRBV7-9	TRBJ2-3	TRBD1	TGTGCCCTGGGGACAGACACAGATACGCAGTATTTT	CALGTDTDTQYF
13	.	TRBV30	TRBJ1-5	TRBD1	TGTGCCTGGAGCACAGGGGACAATCAGCCCCAGCATTTT	CAWSTGDNQPQHF
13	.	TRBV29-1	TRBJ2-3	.	TGCAGCGTTGAAGCCCAAGTGGCAGATACGCAGTATTTT	CSVEAQVADTQYF
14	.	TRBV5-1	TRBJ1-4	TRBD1	TGCGCCAGCAGAGGGGACAGGGGTAATGAAAAACTGTTTTTT	CASRGDRGNEKLFF
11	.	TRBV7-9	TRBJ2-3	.	TGTGCCAGCAGCCTATCAGATACGCAGTATTTT	CASSLSDTQYF
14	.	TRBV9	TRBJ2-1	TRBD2	TGTGCCAGCAGCGTAGACAGCGGGAGAACTGAGCAGTTCTTC	CASSVDSGRTEQFF
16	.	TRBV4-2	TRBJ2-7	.	TGTGCCAGCAGCCAAGAGGCCGGACAGCAGGCCTACGAGCAGTACTTC	CASSQEAGQQAYEQYF
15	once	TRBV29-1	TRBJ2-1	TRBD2	TGCAGCGTCGGACTAGCGGGAGGTTCAAATGTTGAGCAGTTCTTC	CSVGLAGGSNVEQFF
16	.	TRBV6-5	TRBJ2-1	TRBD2	TGTGCCAGCAGTTACGGGGCCAGCGGGGACTACAATGAGCAGTTCTTC	CASSYGASGDYNEQFF
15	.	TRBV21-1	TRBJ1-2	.	TGTGCCAGCAGCGAAGTCAAACAGGGGGCACTCGGCTACACCTTC	CASSEVKQGALGYTF
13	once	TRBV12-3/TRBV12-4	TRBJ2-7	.	TGTGCCAGCAGTTTCCGGGGGCCCTACGAGCAGTACTTC	CASSFRGPYEQYF
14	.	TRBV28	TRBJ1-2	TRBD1	TGTGCGGGGGCCCCAGGGGGAGATAACTATGGCTACACCTTC	CAGAPGGDNYGYTF
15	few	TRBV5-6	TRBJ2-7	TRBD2	TGTGCCAGCAGCCTGCCGACTAGCGGGAGATACGAGCAGTACTTC	CASSLPTSGRYEQYF